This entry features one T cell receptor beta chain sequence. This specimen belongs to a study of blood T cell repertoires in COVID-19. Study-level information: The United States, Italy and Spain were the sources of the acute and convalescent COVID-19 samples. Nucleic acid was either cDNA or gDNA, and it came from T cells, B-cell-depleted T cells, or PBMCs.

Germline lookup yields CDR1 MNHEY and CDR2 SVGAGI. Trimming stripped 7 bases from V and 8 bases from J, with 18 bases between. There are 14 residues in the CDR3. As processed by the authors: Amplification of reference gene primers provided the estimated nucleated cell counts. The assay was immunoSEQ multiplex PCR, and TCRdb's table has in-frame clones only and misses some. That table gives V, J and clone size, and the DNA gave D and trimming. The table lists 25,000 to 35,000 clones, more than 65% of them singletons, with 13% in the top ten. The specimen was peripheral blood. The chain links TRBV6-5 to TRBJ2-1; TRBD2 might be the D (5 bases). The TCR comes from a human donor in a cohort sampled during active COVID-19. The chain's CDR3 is CASNLDSMVDEQFF. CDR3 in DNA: TGTGCCAGCAATTTGGACTCGATGGTAGATGAGCAGTTCTTC.